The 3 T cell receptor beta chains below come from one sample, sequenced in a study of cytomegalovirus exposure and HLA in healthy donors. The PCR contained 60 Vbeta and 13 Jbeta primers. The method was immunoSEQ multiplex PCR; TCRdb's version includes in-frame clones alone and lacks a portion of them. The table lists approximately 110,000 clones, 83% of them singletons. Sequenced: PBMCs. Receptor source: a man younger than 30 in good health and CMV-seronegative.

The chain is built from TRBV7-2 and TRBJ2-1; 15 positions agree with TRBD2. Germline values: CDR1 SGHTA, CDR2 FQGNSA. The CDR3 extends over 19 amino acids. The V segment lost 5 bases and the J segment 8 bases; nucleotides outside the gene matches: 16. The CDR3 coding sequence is TGTGCCAGCAGCCGCGGACTAGCGGGAGGGCCTTGGATTATCGATGAGCAGTTCTTC. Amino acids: CASSRGLAGGPWIIDEQFF.

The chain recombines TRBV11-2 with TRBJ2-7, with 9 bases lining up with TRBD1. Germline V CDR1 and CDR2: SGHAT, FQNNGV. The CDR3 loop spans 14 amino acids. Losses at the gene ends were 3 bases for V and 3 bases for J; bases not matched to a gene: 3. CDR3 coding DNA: TGTGCCAGCAGCTTTGGGACAGGGCTCTACGAGCAGTACTTC. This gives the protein CASSFGTGLYEQYF.

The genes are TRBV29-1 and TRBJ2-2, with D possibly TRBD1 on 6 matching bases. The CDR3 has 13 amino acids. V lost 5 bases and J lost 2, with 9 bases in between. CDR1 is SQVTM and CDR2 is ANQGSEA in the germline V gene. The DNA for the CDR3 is TGCAGCGTTTTACAGGGCAACACCGGGGAGCTGTTTTTT. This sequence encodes CSVLQGNTGELFF.